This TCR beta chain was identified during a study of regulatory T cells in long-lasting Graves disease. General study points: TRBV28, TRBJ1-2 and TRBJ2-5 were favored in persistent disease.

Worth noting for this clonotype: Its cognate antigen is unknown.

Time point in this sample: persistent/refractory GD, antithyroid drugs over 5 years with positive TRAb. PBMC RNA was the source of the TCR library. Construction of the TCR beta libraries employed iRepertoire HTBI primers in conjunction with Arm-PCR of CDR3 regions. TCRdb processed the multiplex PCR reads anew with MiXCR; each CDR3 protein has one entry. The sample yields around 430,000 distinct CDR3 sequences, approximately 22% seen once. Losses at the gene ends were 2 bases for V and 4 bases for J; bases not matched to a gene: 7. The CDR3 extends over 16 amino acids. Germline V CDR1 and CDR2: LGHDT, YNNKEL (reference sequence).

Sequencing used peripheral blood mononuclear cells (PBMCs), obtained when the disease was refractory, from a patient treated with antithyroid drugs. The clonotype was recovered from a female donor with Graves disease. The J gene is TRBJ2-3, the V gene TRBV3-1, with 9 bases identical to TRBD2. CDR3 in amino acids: CASSQHAGGPADTQYF. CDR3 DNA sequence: TGTGCCAGCAGCCAACACGCGGGGGGGCCCGCAGATACGCAGTATTTT.